The sequence of this T cell receptor (beta chain) was determined in a study of CD8 T cells in ankylosing spondylitis. Germline CDR1 and CDR2: SQVTM and ANQGSEA. Trimming at V came to 4 bases and at J to 4 bases, leaving 12 bases not matched to a gene. The CDR3 has 17 amino acids. Points from the study as a whole: Previous work reported some of these motif variants in the synovial fluid and blood of reactive arthritis. Apparently characteristic of ankylosing spondylitis blood was a TCR beta motif (roughly eight highly homologous variants).

To note about this clonotype: As yet, its antigen is unknown.

The TCR beta libraries were generated through quantitative 5'-RACE incorporating molecular barcodes. TCRdb ran MiXCR on the 5' RACE reads and lists one entry per CDR3 protein. The sample has tens of thousands of distinct CDR3 sequences; more than 25% are singletons. The J gene is TRBJ2-5, the V gene TRBV29-1; 13 bases align to TRBD2. The clonotype originates from a male donor with ankylosing spondylitis or in good health (not recorded which). The material sequenced was blood, either unsorted or a sorted T cell fraction (not recorded which). The CDR3 bases are TGCAGCGTTGCCCGTTATGGGACTAGCGGGATGGGAGAGACCCAGTACTTC. It codes for CSVARYGTSGMGETQYF.